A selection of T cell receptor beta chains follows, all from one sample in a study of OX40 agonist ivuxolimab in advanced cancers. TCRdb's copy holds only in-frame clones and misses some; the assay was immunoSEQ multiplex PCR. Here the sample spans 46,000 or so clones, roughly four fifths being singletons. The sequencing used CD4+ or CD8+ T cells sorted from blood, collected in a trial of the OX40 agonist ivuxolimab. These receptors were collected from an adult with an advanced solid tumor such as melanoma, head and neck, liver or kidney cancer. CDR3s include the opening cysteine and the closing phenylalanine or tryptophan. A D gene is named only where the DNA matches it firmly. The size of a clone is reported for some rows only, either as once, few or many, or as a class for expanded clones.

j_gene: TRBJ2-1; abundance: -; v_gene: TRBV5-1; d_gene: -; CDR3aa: CASSLALRRSYNEQFF; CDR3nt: TGCGCCAGCAGCTTGGCGCTCCGCAGGTCCTACAATGAGCAGTTCTTC
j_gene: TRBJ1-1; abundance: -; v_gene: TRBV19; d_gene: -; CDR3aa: CASKGFGGRTPEAFF; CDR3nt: TGTGCCAGTAAGGGTTTTGGGGGGAGGACGCCTGAAGCTTTCTTT
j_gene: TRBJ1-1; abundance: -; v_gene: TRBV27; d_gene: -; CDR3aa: CASSLRPGANTEAFF; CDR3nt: TGTGCCAGCAGTTTAAGGCCAGGAGCGAACACTGAAGCTTTCTTT
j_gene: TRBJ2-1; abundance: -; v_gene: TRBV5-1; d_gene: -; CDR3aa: CASSISRANEQFF; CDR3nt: TGCGCCAGCAGCATTAGCCGGGCCAATGAGCAGTTCTTC
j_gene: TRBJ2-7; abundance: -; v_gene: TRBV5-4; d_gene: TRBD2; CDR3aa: CASSLTSGSYEQYF; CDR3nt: TGTGCCAGCAGCTTGACTAGCGGGAGCTACGAGCAGTACTTC
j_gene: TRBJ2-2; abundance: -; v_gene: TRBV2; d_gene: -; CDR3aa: CASRVDREIPGELFF; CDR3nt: TGTGCCAGCAGGGTGGATAGGGAAATCCCCGGGGAGCTGTTTTTT
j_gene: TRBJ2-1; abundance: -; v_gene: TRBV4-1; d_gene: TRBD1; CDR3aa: CASSLRDRTTRSSYNEQFF; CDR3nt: TGCGCCAGCAGCCTCCGGGACAGGACGACTAGGAGCTCCTACAATGAGCAGTTCTTC
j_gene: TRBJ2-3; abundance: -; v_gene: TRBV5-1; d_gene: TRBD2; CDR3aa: CASSPGTSGTTDTQYF; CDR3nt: TGCGCCAGCAGCCCTGGGACTAGCGGGACCACAGATACGCAGTATTTT
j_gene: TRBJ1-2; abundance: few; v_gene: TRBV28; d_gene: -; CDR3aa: CASTAPYGYTF; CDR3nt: TGTGCCAGTACAGCGCCCTATGGCTACACCTTC
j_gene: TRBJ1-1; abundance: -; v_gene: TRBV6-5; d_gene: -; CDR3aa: CASTKRRGDTEAFF; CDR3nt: TGTGCCAGCACAAAAAGGAGGGGGGACACTGAAGCTTTCTTT
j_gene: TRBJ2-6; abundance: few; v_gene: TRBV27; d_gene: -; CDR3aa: CASSLMGSGANVLTF; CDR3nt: TGTGCCAGCAGTTTAATGGGCTCTGGGGCCAACGTCCTGACTTTC
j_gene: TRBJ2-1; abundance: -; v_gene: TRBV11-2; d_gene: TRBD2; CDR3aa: CASKPRTSGRTLEQFF; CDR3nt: TGTGCCAGCAAACCAAGGACTAGCGGGCGTACGTTGGAGCAGTTCTTC
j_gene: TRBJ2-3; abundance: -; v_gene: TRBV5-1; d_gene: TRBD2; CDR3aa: CASSSGLAFSTDTQYF; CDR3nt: TGCGCCAGCAGCTCGGGACTAGCGTTTAGCACAGATACGCAGTATTTT
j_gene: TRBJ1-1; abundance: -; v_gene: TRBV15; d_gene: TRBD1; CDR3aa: CATSRAPTGTGIEAFF; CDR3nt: TGTGCCACCAGCAGAGCCCCGACCGGGACAGGGATTGAAGCTTTCTTT
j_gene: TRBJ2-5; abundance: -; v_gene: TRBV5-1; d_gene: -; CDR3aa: CASSLGSGLGETQYF; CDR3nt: TGCGCCAGCAGCTTGGGCTCAGGGCTGGGAGAGACCCAGTACTTC
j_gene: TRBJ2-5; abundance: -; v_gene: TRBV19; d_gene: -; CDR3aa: CASSAGPIQETQYF; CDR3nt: TGTGCCAGTAGTGCCGGACCGATACAAGAGACCCAGTACTTC
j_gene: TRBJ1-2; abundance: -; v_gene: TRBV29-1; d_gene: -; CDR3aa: CSVWGGEYGYTF; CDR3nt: TGCAGCGTCTGGGGGGGGGAGTATGGCTACACCTTC